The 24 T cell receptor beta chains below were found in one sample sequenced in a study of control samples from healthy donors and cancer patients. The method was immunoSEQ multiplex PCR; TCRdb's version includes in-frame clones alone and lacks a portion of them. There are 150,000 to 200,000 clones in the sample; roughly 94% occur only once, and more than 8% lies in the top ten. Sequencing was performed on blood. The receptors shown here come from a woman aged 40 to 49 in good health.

The CDR3 bases are TGTGCCAGCAGCGGGGACGCAGTAGGTCCCCAGTACTTC. Translated: CASSGDAVGPQYF. The chain carries TRBV2 and TRBJ2-5; D is tentatively TRBD1 or TRBD2 (5 bases each). V lost 6 bases to trimming and J lost 9 bases, with 17 bases between them. The CDR3 sequence is 13 residues long. The germline V gene encodes CDR1 SNHLY and CDR2 FYNNEI.

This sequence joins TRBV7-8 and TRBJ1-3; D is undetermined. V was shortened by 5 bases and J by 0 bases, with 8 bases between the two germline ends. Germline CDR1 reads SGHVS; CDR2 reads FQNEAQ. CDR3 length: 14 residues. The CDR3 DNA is TGTGCCAGCAGCCCTCGGACCTCTGGAAACACCATATATTTT. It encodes CASSPRTSGNTIYF.

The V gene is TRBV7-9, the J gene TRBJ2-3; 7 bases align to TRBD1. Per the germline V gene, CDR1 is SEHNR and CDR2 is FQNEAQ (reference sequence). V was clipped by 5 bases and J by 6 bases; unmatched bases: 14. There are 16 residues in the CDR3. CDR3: CASSPRLRTGGDTQYF. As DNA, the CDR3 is TGTGCCAGCAGCCCACGTCTAAGGACAGGTGGGGATACGCAGTATTTT.

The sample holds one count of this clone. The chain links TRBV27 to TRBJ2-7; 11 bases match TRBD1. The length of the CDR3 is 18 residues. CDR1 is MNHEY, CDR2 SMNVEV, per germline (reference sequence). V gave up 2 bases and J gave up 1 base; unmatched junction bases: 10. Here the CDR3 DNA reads TGTGCCAGCAGTTTAACGGGGAGAAGGGACAGGGGGTCCTACGAGCAGTACTTC. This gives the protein CASSLTGRRDRGSYEQYF.

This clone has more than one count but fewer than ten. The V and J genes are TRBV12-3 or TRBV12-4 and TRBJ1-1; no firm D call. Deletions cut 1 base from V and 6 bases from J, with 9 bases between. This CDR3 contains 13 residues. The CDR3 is CASSLVVVPEAFF. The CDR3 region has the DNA TGTGCCAGCAGTTTAGTCGTGGTTCCTGAAGCTTTCTTT.

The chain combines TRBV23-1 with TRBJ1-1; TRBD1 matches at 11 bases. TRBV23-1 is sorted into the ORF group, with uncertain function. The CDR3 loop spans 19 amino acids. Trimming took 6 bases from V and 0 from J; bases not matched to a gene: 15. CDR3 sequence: CASSPARTGGELMNTEAFF. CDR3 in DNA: TGCGCCAGCAGCCCGGCCCGGACAGGGGGCGAGCTCATGAACACTGAAGCTTTCTTT.

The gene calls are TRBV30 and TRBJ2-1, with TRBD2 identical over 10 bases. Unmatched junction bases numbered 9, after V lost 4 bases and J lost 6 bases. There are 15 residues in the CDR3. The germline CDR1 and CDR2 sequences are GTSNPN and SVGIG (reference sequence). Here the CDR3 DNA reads TGTGCCTGGACGGGGCTAGCGGGAGAGGTCAATGAGCAGTTCTTC. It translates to CAWTGLAGEVNEQFF.

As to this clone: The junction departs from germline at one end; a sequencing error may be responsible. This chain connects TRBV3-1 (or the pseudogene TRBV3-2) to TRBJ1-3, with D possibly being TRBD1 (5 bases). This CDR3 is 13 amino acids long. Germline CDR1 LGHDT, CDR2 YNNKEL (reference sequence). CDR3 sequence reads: CASSQQGGSTIYF. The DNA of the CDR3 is TGTGCCAGCAGCCAACAGGGCGGAAGCACCATATATTTT.

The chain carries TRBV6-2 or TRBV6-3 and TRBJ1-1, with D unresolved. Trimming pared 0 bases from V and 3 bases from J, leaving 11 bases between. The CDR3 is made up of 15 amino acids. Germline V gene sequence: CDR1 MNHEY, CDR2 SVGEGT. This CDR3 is CASSYSSPGYTEAFF. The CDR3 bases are TGTGCCAGCAGTTACTCGTCGCCGGGTTACACTGAAGCTTTCTTT.

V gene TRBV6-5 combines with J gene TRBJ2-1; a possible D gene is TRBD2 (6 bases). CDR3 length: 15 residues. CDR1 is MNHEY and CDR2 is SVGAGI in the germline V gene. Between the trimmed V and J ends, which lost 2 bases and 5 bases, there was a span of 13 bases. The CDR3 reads CASSYAGRDHNEQFF. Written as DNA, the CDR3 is TGTGCCAGCAGTTACGCGGGAAGGGACCACAATGAGCAGTTCTTC.

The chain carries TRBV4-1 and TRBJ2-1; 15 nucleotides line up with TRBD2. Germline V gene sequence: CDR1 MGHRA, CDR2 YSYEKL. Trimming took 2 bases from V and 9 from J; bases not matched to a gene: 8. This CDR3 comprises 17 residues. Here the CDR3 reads CASSQTPGLAGGGEQFF. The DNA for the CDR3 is TGCGCCAGCAGCCAAACACCCGGACTAGCGGGGGGGGGTGAGCAGTTCTTC.

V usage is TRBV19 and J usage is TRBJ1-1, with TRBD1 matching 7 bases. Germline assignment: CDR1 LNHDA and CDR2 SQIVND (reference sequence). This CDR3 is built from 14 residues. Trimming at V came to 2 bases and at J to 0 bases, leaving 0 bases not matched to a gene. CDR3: CASSIQGVNTEAFF. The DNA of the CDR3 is TGTGCCAGTAGTATACAGGGGGTGAACACTGAAGCTTTCTTT.

The CDR3 coding sequence is TGTGCCAGCAGGTCTATCCGGGACACGAACACTGAAGCTTTCTTT. Its translation: CASRSIRDTNTEAFF. The chain recombines TRBV7-8 with TRBJ1-1, with TRBD1 as a possible D gene (6 bases). CDR1 SGHVS and CDR2 FQNEAQ come from the germline V gene. V was shortened by 6 bases and J by 1 base, with 15 bases between the two germline ends. CDR3 length: 15 amino acids.

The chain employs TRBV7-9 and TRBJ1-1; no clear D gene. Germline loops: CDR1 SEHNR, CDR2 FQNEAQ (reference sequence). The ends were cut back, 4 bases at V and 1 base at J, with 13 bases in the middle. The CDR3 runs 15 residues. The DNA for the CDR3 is TGTGCCAGCAGCTCGACCTCGGTTGGGAACACTGAAGCTTTCTTT. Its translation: CASSSTSVGNTEAFF.

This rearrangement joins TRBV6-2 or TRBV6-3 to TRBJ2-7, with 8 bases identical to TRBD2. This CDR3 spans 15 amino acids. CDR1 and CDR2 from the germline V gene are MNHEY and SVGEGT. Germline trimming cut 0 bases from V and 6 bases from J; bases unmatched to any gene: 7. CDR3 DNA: TGTGCCAGCAGTTACTCGGTTAGCGGGATCACCGAGCAGTACTTC. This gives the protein CASSYSVSGITEQYF.

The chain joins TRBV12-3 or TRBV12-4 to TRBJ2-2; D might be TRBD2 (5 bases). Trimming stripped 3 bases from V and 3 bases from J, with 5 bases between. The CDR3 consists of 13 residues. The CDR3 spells CASSLRDTGELFF. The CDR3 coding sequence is TGTGCCAGCAGTTTGAGGGACACCGGGGAGCTGTTTTTT.

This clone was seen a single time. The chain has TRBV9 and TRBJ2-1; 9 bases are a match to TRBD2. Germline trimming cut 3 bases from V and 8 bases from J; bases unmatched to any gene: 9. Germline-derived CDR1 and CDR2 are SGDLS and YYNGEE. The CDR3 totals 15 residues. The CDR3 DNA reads TGTGCCAGCAGCGAGTTAGCGGGAGTCAGGGATGAGCAGTTCTTC. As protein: CASSELAGVRDEQFF. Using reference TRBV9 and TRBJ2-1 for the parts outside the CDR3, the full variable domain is DSGVTQTPKHLITATGQRVTLRCSPRSGDLSVYWYQQSLDQGLQFLIQYYNGEERAKGNILERFSAQQFPDLHSELNLSSLELGDSALYFCASSELAGVRDEQFFGPGTRLTVL.

CDR3 sequence: CASSRTASSYNSPLHF. DNA for the CDR3: TGTGCCAGCAGCAGGACGGCGAGCTCCTATAATTCACCCCTCCACTTT. The chain carries TRBV5-4 and TRBJ1-6; D gene uncertain. The CDR3 is 16 residues long. Trimming shortened V by 4 bases and J by 0 bases, and 11 bases separated the two germline ends. Germline V lookup: CDR1 SGHNT, CDR2 YYREEE (reference sequence).

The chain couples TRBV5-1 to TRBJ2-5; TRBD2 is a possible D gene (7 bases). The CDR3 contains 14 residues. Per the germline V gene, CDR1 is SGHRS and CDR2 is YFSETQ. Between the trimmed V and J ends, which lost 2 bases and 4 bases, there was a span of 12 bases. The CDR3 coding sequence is TGCGCCAGCAGCTTTGGGGGGGCGGGAGAGACCCAGTACTTC. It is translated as CASSFGGAGETQYF.

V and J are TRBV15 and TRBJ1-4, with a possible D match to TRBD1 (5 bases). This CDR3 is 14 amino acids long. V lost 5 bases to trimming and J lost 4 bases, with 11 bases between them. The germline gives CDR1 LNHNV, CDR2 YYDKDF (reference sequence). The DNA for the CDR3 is TGTGCCACCAGCGTCGGGACCGTTAATGAAAAACTGTTTTTT. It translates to CATSVGTVNEKLFF.

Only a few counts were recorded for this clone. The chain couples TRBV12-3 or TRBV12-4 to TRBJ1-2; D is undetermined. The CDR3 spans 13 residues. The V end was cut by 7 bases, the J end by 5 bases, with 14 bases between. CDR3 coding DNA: TGTGCCAGCATCCGACCGACGGGATATGGCTACACCTTC. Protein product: CASIRPTGYGYTF.

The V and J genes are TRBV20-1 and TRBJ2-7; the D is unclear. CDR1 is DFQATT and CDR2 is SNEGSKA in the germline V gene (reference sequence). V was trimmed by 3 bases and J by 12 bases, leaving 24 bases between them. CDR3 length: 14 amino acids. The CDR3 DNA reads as TGCAGTGCTAGTGATACCGGTGGAGCTAGTGGTGCGTACTTC. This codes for CSASDTGGASGAYF.

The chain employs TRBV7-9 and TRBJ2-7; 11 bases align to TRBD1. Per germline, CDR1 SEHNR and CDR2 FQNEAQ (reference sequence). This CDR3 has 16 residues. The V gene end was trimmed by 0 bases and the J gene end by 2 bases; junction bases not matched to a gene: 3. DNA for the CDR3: TGTGCCAGCAGCTTAGCGGGGGGACAGGGGGCCTACGAGCAGTACTTC. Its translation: CASSLAGGQGAYEQYF.

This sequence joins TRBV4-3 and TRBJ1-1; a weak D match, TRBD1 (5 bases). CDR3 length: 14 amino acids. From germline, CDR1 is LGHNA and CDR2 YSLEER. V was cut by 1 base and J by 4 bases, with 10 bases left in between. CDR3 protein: CASSQGVGTTEAFF. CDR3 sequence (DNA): TGCGCCAGCAGCCAAGGGGTGGGGACCACTGAAGCTTTCTTT.